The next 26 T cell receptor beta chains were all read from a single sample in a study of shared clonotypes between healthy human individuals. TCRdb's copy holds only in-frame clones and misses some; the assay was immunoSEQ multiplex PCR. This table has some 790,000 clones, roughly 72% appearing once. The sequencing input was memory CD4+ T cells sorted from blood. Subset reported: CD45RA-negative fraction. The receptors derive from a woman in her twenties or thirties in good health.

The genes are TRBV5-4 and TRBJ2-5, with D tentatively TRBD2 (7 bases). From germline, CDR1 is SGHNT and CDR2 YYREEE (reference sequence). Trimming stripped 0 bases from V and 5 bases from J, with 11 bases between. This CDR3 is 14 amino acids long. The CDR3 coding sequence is TGTGCCAGCAGCTTGGGCGGGGGCAGGGAGACCCAGTACTTC. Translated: CASSLGGGRETQYF.

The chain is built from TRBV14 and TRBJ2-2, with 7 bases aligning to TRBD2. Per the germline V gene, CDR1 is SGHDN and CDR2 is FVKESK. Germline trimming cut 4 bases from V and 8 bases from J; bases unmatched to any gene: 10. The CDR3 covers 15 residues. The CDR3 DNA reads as TGTGCCAGCAGCCGCCGTGCGGGAGCCAGAGGGGAGCTGTTTTTT. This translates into CASSRRAGARGELFF.

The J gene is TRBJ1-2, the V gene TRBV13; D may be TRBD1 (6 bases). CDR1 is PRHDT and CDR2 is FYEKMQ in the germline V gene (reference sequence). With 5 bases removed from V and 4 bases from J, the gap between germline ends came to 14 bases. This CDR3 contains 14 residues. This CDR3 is CASSARGRAYGYTF. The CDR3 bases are TGTGCCAGCAGCGCCAGGGGCAGAGCCTATGGCTACACCTTC.

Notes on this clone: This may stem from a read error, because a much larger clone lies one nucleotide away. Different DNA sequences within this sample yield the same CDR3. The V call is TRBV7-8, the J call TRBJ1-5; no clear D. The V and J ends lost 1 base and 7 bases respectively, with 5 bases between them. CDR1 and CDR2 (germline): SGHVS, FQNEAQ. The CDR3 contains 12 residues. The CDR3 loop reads CASSLEGQPQHF. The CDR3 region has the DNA TGTGCCAGCAGCTTAGAAGGGCAGCCCCAGCATTTT.

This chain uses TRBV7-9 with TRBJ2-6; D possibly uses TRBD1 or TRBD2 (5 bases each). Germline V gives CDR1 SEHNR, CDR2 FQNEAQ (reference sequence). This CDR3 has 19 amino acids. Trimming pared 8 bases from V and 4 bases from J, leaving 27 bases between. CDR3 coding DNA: TGTGCCAGCTCAACCCTCCCCGGGACGGGCATGAGGGGGGCCAACGTCCTGACTTTC. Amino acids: CASSTLPGTGMRGANVLTF.

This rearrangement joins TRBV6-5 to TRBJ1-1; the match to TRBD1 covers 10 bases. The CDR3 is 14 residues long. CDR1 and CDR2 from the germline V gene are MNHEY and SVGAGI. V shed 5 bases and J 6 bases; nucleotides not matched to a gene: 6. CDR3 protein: CASSLDRGLSEAFF. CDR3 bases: TGTGCCAGCAGTCTTGACAGGGGGCTGTCTGAAGCTTTCTTT.

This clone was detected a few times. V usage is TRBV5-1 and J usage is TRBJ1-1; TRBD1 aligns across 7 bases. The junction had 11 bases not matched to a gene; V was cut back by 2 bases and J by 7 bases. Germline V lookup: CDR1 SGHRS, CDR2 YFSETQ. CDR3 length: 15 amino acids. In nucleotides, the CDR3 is TGCGCCAGCAGCTTACTCGTTGACAGGGCTGGTGAAGCTTTCTTT. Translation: CASSLLVDRAGEAFF.

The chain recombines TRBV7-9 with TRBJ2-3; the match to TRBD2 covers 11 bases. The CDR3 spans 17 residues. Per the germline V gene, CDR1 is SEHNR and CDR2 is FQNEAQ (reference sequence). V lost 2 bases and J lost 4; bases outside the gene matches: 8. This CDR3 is CASSLHTTSGVADTQYF. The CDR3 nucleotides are TGTGCCAGCAGCTTACATACGACTAGCGGGGTGGCAGATACGCAGTATTTT.

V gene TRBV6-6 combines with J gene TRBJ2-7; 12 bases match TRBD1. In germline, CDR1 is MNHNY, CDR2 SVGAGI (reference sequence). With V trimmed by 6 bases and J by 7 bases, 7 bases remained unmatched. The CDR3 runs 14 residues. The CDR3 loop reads CASSPGQGAREQYF. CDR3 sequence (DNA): TGTGCCAGCAGCCCGGGACAGGGGGCAAGAGAGCAGTACTTC.

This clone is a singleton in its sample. CDR3 residues: CASSLIGGRPQSDEQFF. In DNA, the CDR3 is TGTGCCAGCAGTTTGATAGGTGGGAGGCCACAGAGCGATGAGCAGTTCTTC. The chain couples TRBV28 to TRBJ2-1; maybe TRBD2 (6 bases). CDR3 length equals 17 residues. Germline V gene sequence: CDR1 MDHEN, CDR2 SYDVKM. V shed 3 bases and J shed 8 bases, with 23 bases lying between them.

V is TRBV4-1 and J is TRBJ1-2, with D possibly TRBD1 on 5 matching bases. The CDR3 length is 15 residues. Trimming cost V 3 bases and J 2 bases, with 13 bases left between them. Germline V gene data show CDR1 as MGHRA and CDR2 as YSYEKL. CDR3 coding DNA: TGCGCCAGCAGCCATTCGGGACGGCGAAACTATGGCTACACCTTC. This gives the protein CASSHSGRRNYGYTF.

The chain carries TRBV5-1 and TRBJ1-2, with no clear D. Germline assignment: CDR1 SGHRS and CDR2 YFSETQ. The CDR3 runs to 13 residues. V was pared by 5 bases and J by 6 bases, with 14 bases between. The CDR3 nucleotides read TGCGCCAGCAGTTTCGGGAGCTTGGATGGCTACACCTTC. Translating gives CASSFGSLDGYTF.

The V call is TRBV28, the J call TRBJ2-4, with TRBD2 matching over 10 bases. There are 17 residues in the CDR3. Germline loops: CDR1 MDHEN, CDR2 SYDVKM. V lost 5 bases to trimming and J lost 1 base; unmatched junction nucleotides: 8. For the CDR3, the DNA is TGTGCCAGCAGTGTCAGAGATAGCGGGAGGGCCAAAAACATTCAGTACTTC. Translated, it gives CASSVRDSGRAKNIQYF.

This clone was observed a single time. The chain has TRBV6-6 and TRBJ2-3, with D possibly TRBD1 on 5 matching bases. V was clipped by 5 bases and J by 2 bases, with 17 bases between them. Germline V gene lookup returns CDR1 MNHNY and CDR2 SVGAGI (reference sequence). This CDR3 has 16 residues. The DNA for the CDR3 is TGTGCCAGCAGTGGGGCCGGGTTTTTCTCCACAGATACGCAGTATTTT. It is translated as CASSGAGFFSTDTQYF.

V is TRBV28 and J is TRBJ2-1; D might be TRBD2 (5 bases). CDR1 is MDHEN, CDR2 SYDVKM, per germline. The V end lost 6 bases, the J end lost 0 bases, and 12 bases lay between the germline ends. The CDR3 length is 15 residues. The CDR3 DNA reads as TGTGCCAGCAGGGGAGAGGGTAGCTCCTACAATGAGCAGTTCTTC. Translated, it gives CASRGEGSSYNEQFF.

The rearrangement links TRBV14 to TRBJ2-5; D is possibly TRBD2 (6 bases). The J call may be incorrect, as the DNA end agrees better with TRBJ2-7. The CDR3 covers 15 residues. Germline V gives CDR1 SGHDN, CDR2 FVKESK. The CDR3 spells CASSQDPAGKVEQYF. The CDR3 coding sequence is TGTGCCAGCAGCCAAGATCCTGCGGGAAAGGTCGAGCAGTACTTC.

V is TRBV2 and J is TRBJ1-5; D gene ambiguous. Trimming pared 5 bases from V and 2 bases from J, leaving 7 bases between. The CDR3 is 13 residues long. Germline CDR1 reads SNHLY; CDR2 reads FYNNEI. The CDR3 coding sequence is TGTGCCAGCAGTTTAGACGGCAATCAGCCCCAGCATTTT. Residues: CASSLDGNQPQHF.

CDR3 residues: CASSSSRSTDTQYF. The CDR3 bases are TGTGCCAGCAGCTCTAGTCGGAGCACAGATACGCAGTATTTT. V gene TRBV7-8 combines with J gene TRBJ2-3; D is uncertain. The V and J ends lost 4 bases and 0 bases respectively, with 8 bases between them. This CDR3 has 14 amino acids. Germline assignment: CDR1 SGHVS and CDR2 FQNEAQ.

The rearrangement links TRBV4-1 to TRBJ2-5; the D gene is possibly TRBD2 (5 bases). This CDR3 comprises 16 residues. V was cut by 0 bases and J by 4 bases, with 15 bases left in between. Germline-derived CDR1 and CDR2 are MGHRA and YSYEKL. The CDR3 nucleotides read TGCGCCAGCAGCCAAGATTCGCGGGCGGCAGGAGAGACCCAGTACTTC. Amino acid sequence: CASSQDSRAAGETQYF.

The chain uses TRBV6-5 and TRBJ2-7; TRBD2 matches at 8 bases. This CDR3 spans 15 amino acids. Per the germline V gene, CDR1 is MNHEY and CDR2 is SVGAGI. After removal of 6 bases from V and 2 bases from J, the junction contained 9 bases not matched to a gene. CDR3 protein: CASRPGTSFTYEQYF. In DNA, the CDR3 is TGTGCCAGCAGGCCCGGGACTAGTTTTACCTACGAGCAGTACTTC.

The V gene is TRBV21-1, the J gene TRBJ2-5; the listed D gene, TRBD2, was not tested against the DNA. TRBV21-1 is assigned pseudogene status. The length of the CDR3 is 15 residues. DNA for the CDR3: TGTGCCAGCAGCACCCCCGGGACTCCAGAAGAGACCCAGTACTTC. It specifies CASSTPGTPEETQYF.

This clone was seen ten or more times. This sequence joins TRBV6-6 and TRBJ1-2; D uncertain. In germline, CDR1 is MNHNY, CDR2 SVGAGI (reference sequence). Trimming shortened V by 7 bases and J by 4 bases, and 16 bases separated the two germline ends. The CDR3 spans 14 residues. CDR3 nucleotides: TGTGCCAGCACCGACCCCGGGCGGTCCTATGGCTACACCTTC. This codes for CASTDPGRSYGYTF.

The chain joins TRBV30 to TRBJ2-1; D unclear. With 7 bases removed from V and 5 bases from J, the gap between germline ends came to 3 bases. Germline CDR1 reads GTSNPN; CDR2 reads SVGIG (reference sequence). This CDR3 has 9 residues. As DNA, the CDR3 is TGTGCCTTCCACAATGAGCAGTTCTTC. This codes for CAFHNEQFF.

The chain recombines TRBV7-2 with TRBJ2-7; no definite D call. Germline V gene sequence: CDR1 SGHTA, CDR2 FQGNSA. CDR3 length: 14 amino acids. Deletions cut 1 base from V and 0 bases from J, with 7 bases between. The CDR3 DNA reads TGTGCCAGCAGCTTAGAAAGCGCCTCCTACGAGCAGTACTTC. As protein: CASSLESASYEQYF.

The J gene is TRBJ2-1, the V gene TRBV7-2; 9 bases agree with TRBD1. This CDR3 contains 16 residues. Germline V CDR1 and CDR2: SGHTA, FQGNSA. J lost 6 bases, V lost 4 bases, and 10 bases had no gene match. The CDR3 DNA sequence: TGTGCCAGCAGCTACAATCCGGGACAGGGCTTCAATGAGCAGTTCTTC. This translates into CASSYNPGQGFNEQFF.

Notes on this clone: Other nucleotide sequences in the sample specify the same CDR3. CDR3: CASSETYEQYF. CDR3 nucleotides: TGTGCCAGCAGTGAGACCTACGAGCAGTACTTC. The chain uses TRBV25-1 and TRBJ2-7; D remains unclear. CDR1 is MGHDK, CDR2 SYGVNS, per germline. V was shortened by 3 bases and J by 2 bases, with 2 bases between the two germline ends. The CDR3 loop spans 11 amino acids.